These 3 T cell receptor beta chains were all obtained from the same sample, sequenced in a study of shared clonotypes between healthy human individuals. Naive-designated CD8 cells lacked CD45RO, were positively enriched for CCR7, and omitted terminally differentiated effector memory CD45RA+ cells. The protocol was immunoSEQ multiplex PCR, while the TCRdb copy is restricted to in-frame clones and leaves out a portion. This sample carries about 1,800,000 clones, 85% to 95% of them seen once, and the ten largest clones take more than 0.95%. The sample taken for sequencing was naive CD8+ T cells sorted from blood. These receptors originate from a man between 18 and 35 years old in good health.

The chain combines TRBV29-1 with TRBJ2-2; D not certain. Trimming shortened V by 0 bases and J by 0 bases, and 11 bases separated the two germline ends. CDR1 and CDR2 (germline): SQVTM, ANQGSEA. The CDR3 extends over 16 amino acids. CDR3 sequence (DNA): TGCAGCGTTGAAGAGGAGAGGACGACGAACACCGGGGAGCTGTTTTTT. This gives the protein CSVEEERTTNTGELFF.

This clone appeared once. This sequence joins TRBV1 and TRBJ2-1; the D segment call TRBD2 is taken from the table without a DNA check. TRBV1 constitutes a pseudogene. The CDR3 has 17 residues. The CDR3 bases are TGCACCAGCAGCCCGGGACTAGCGGGAGGGCCAAGGAATGAGCAGTTCTTC. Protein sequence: CTSSPGLAGGPRNEQFF.

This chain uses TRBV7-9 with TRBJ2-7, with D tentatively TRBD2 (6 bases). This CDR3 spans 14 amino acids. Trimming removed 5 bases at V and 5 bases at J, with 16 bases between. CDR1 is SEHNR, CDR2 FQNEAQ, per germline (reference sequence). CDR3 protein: CASSPQEGTHEQYF. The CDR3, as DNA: TGTGCCAGCAGCCCTCAGGAGGGGACCCACGAGCAGTACTTC.